This TCR beta chain was found in a study of tumor-infiltrating lymphocytes in primary liver carcinoma. Study overall: Men and women, 30 to 69 years of age, made up the patients. Staging placed the tumors at T1-T3 N0M0, and they measured about 4 to 10 cm across.

The CDR3 is made up of 14 amino acids. Germline V lookup: CDR1 MDHEN, CDR2 SYDVKM. Study-wide findings and caveats: In tumor-adjacent and tumor-blood pairs, overlap was lower than in tumor region pairs.

Co-extracting RNA and DNA was done with about 20-34 mg of unsorted bulk tissue as input. The patients, who had chronic HBV infection, were treatment-naive (untreated). Of note for this clonotype: The target antigen is unknown. A read error may produce the germline difference seen at one junction end.

Constant-region priming of 500 to 550 ng total RNA yielded TCR beta cDNA. Libraries for TCR beta were built through three nested multiplex PCR rounds, which together made up a slightly modified ARM-PCR procedure. Researchers ran the first two PCR rounds for roughly 10 cycles each with TRBV1-TRBV30 forward primers and a C-beta reverse primer. In TCRdb, the multiplex PCR reads were re-called with MiXCR into one record per CDR3 protein. The sample shows around 120,000 distinct CDR3 sequences, 55% to 70% of them seen only once. The clonotype comes from a woman aged 60-75 years with primary liver carcinoma and hepatitis B virus infection. The J gene is TRBJ1-2, the V gene TRBV28; D is possibly TRBD1 (5 bases). Sequenced sample: tumor-adjacent normal liver tissue. The CDR3 reads CPSTTQETEYGYTF. The CDR3, as DNA: TGTCCCAGCACTACACAGGAGACAGAGTATGGCTACACCTTC.